This TCR beta chain came from a study of long-term antiretroviral therapy in people with HIV. Notes on the study in general: Post-ART samples showed increased diversity that remained below transplant donor control levels.

Notes on this clone: Its specificity is not known.

Assay version v3.0 of immunoSEQ was used, and it was run at survey level. Sequencing set out to capture about 35,000-55,000 T-cell genomes per sample. TCRdb keeps only in-frame clones here, not all; method: immunoSEQ multiplex PCR. This sample carries 20,000 to 25,000 clones, 70% to 85% of them seen once, and the ten largest clones take about 6%. V was pared by 7 bases and J by 9 bases, with 13 bases between. CDR3 length: 12 amino acids. Per the germline V gene, CDR1 is MNHNY and CDR2 is SVGAGI (reference sequence). This clonotype was sampled from a man in his thirties or forties with HIV. Sequenced here: unsorted PBMCs, sampled 0.7 years before starting antiretroviral therapy. The V call is TRBV6-6, the J call TRBJ2-1; maybe TRBD2 (6 bases). DNA of the CDR3: TGTGCCAGCACTTATACGGGAGCTGAGCAGTTCTTC. Amino acids: CASTYTGAEQFF.